The 17 T cell receptor beta chains presented below share a single source sample, sequenced in a study of T cell responses to AZD1222 COVID-19 vaccine. Method: immunoSEQ multiplex PCR; TCRdb's copy keeps in-frame clones and lacks some. The data hold 150,000 to 200,000 clones, with 85% to 95% observed a single time. The sample here was peripheral blood, taken on day 0 of AZD1222 vaccination. These TCRs come from an adult in good health.

The J gene is TRBJ1-2, the V gene TRBV9; D not resolved. The V gene lost 2 bases and the J gene lost 9 bases, with 8 bases spanning the gap. Germline CDR1 SGDLS, CDR2 YYNGEE. The CDR3 is 11 residues long. This CDR3 is CASSVAGSYTF. DNA of the CDR3: TGTGCCAGCAGCGTTGCCGGGAGCTACACCTTC. Full variable domain (missing parts from reference TRBV9 and TRBJ1-2): DSGVTQTPKHLITATGQRVTLRCSPRSGDLSVYWYQQSLDQGLQFLIQYYNGEERAKGNILERFSAQQFPDLHSELNLSSLELGDSALYFCASSVAGSYTFGSGTRLTVV.

The genes are TRBV7-2 and TRBJ1-2; D call uncertain. There are 17 residues in the CDR3. Trimming removed 6 bases from V and 2 bases from J, with 22 bases in between. The V gene's germline CDR1 is SGHTA and CDR2 FQGNSA. This chain's CDR3 is CASSQREIRLQNYGYTF. In nucleotides, the CDR3 is TGTGCCAGCAGTCAACGGGAAATAAGGCTTCAAAACTATGGCTACACCTTC.

The rearrangement uses TRBV15 and TRBJ2-7; 8 nucleotides line up with TRBD2. The CDR3 sequence is 14 residues long. Germline CDR1 reads LNHNV; CDR2 reads YYDKDF (reference sequence). The trim removed 4 bases at V and 3 bases at J, leaving 5 bases unmatched. CDR3 DNA: TGTGCCACCAGCATCGGACTAGCAGACTACGAGCAGTACTTC. Protein product: CATSIGLADYEQYF.

The chain uses TRBV7-2 and TRBJ1-6; D is possibly TRBD1 (5 bases). Between the trimmed V and J ends, which lost 2 bases and 4 bases, there was a span of 12 bases. Germline CDR1 SGHTA, CDR2 FQGNSA. The CDR3 length is 16 residues. CDR3 nucleotides: TGTGCCAGCAGCTTAAACCCAGGGCCTTATAATTCACCCCTCCACTTT. It translates to CASSLNPGPYNSPLHF.

The chain employs TRBV28 and TRBJ1-5; D is uncertain. V was clipped by 2 bases and J by 3 bases, with 14 bases between them. CDR3 length: 16 residues. Germline V gives CDR1 MDHEN, CDR2 SYDVKM. CDR3: CASSLKLWAVNQPQHF. As DNA, the CDR3 is TGTGCCAGCAGTTTAAAGTTATGGGCCGTCAATCAGCCCCAGCATTTT.

The chain carries TRBV28 and TRBJ1-4; D possibly corresponds to TRBD1 (5 bases). Germline assignment: CDR1 MDHEN and CDR2 SYDVKM. The CDR3 consists of 15 residues. Trimming removed 8 bases from V and 7 bases from J, with 20 bases in between. CDR3 amino acids: CASSQPGDLPEKLFF. The CDR3 region has the DNA TGTGCCAGCTCTCAACCGGGGGATTTGCCTGAAAAACTGTTTTTT.

The V call is TRBV21-1, the J call TRBJ1-1. TRBV21-1 is deemed a pseudogene. The CDR3 runs 16 residues. As DNA, the CDR3 is TGTGCCAGCAGCAAAGGGAAGGGGGGCGGTAACACTGAAGCTTTCTTT. It encodes CASSKGKGGGNTEAFF.

The J gene is TRBJ1-2, the V gene TRBV28; D call uncertain. The CDR3 is 14 amino acids. The V gene lost 8 bases and the J gene lost 2 bases, with 15 bases spanning the gap. The germline gives CDR1 MDHEN, CDR2 SYDVKM. CDR3 bases: TGTGCCAGCGCTAAGGACGGGTCAAACTATGGCTACACCTTC. Translating gives CASAKDGSNYGYTF.

The chain recombines TRBV5-4 with TRBJ2-1; tentative D call: TRBD2 (6 bases). Trimming shortened V by 3 bases and J by 8 bases, and 15 bases separated the two germline ends. Germline V CDR1 and CDR2: SGHNT, YYREEE (reference sequence). CDR3 length: 14 residues. CDR3 nucleotide sequence: TGTGCCAGCAGCTGGATGGAGGGCCGGGATGAGCAGTTCTTC. It codes for CASSWMEGRDEQFF.

Here the CDR3 reads CASGLWGAEAFF. The CDR3 nucleotides are TGTGCTAGTGGTTTGTGGGGAGCTGAAGCTTTCTTT. V gene TRBV12-5 combines with J gene TRBJ1-1; D call uncertain. Germline values: CDR1 LGHNT, CDR2 FRNRAP. The CDR3 extends over 12 amino acids. Trimming removed 2 bases at V and 6 bases at J, with 7 bases between.

V gene TRBV7-9 combines with J gene TRBJ2-7, with 8 bases lining up with TRBD1. This CDR3 comprises 16 residues. V dropped 6 bases and J dropped 6; count of bases not matched to a gene: 16. CDR1 is SEHNR, CDR2 FQNEAQ, per germline (reference sequence). The CDR3, as DNA: TGTGCCAGCAGTCCTCTCACGTGGGACAGGCCGTCCGAGCAGTACTTC. Translation gives CASSPLTWDRPSEQYF.

The rearrangement joins TRBV4-2 to TRBJ1-1, with TRBD1 as a possible D gene (6 bases). V dropped 4 bases and J dropped 5 bases, with 17 bases sitting between them. CDR1 LGHNA and CDR2 YNFKEQ come from the germline V gene. CDR3 length: 15 amino acids. The CDR3 sequence: CASSPQQGGDTEAFF. As DNA, the CDR3 is TGTGCCAGCAGCCCCCAACAAGGGGGTGATACTGAAGCTTTCTTT.

This clone came up a few times. The chain recombines TRBV14 with TRBJ1-1; no firm D call. Germline V gene sequence: CDR1 SGHDN, CDR2 FVKESK. The CDR3 runs 16 residues. V shed 4 bases and J shed 1 base, with 16 bases lying between them. CDR3 coding DNA: TGTGCCAGCAGCCTTGAGATGTATAGACAGAACACTGAAGCTTTCTTT. It codes for CASSLEMYRQNTEAFF.

This chain links TRBV7-2 with TRBJ1-1; 7 bases fit TRBD1. The CDR3 is 15 amino acids. J was trimmed by 0 bases and V by 1 base; bases with no gene match: 2. The germline CDR1 and CDR2 sequences are SGHTA and FQGNSA. CDR3 nucleotides: TGTGCCAGCAGCTTAGTAGGACAGGTGAACACTGAAGCTTTCTTT. Translating it yields CASSLVGQVNTEAFF.

The gene calls are TRBV18 and TRBJ2-2; TRBD2 matches at 9 bases. Trimming cost V 2 bases and J 3 bases; bases outside gene matches: 4. The germline gives CDR1 KGHSH, CDR2 LQKENI. The CDR3 length is 16 residues. CDR3 sequence reads: CASSPEGLAYTGELFF. In DNA, the CDR3 is TGTGCCAGCTCACCAGAGGGACTAGCCTACACCGGGGAGCTGTTTTTT.

The chain has TRBV6-5 and TRBJ2-1; 8 bases are a match to TRBD1. V was pared by 7 bases and J by 8 bases, with 10 bases of the junction left unmatched. This CDR3 is 14 amino acids long. Germline assignment: CDR1 MNHEY and CDR2 SVGAGI. The CDR3 DNA sequence: TGTGCCAGCATTCCAGGGGGCTTCCCCTATGAGCAGTTCTTC. As protein: CASIPGGFPYEQFF.

V usage is TRBV7-9 and J usage is TRBJ1-2; no clear D. This CDR3 has 14 residues. V lost 1 base and J lost 0, with 6 bases in between. The germline gives CDR1 SEHNR, CDR2 FQNEAQ (reference sequence). CDR3 residues: CASSLGGSNYGYTF. CDR3 DNA: TGTGCCAGCAGCTTAGGGGGTTCTAACTATGGCTACACCTTC.